This is a list of T cell receptor beta chains from one sample in a study of T cell repertoires in aging, cancer and after chemotherapy. TCRdb ran MiXCR on the multiplex PCR reads and lists one entry per CDR3 protein. The table includes about 2,900 distinct CDR3 sequences, 20% to 25% detected once. The sample consisted of blood. The receptors were gathered from a human donor with a solid tumor. The CDR3 runs from the conserved cysteine through the conserved F or W. D genes are given only for firm matches. Where a row states a size, it is once, few, many or the class of an expanded clone; other rows omit it.

CASGSGGGFETQYF TGTGCCAGCGGCTCAGGGGGGGGGTTTGAGACCCAGTACTTC TRBV7-2 14 NA TRBJ2-5 NA
CASSPPLAGDETQYF TGTGCCAGCAGCCCCCCCCTAGCGGGGGATGAGACCCAGTACTTC TRBV7-2 15 TRBD2 TRBJ2-5 NA
CASSLDRGDTQYF TGTGCCAGCAGCTTGGACAGGGGTGATACGCAGTATTTT TRBV11-2 13 TRBD1 TRBJ2-3 NA
CASSGDRVGYTF TGTGCCAGCAGCGGAGACAGGGTTGGCTACACCTTC TRBV12-3/TRBV12-4 12 TRBD1 TRBJ1-2 few
CATSDSGPLAGEQYF TGTGCCACCAGTGATTCGGGACCTCTCGCTGGCGAGCAGTACTTC TRBV24-1 15 NA TRBJ2-7 NA
CASSFRREGYEQYF TGTGCCAGCAGCTTTCGCAGGGAAGGGTACGAGCAGTACTTC TRBV11-2 14 NA TRBJ2-7 once
CATRPHRSSTDTQYF TGTGCCACCCGCCCCCACAGATCTAGCACAGATACGCAGTATTTT TRBV10-3 15 NA TRBJ2-3 NA
CATSRDYNQPQHF TGTGCCACCAGCAGAGATTACAATCAGCCCCAGCATTTT TRBV15 13 NA TRBJ1-5 NA
CASSPRGTEGNTGELFF TGTGCCAGCTCACCACGGGGGACTGAGGGGAACACCGGGGAGCTGTTTTTT TRBV18 17 NA TRBJ2-2 NA
CASSPGLAGGRGNEQFF TGTGCCAGTAGCCCGGGACTAGCGGGAGGCCGGGGGAATGAGCAGTTCTTC TRBV19 17 TRBD2 TRBJ2-1 medium-sized
CPSPGDQGPDTQYF TGTCCCAGCCCCGGAGATCAGGGTCCAGATACGCAGTATTTT TRBV6-5 14 NA TRBJ2-3 NA
CASSTASGARHEQFF TGTGCCAGCAGCACCGCTAGCGGGGCGCGGCATGAGCAGTTCTTC TRBV11-3 15 TRBD2 TRBJ2-1 medium-sized
CASIYSPKGATEAFF TGTGCCAGCATTTACTCCCCAAAGGGGGCGACTGAAGCTTTCTTT TRBV6-5 15 TRBD1 TRBJ1-1 NA
CASSLGGGSTDTQYF TGTGCCAGCTCCCTGGGGGGGGGCTCGACAGATACGCAGTATTTT TRBV27 15 NA TRBJ2-3 few
CASRNGRNTGELFF TGCGCCAGCAGAAACGGGAGGAACACCGGGGAGCTGTTTTTT TRBV10-2 14 NA TRBJ2-2 NA
CSVNSRREAQF TGCAGTGTTAATAGTCGCAGGGAAGCACAATTT TRBV20-1 11 NA TRBJ1-1 NA
CASSQAQGQSSTLSGTDTQYF TGCGCCAGCAGCCAAGCGCAAGGACAGTCCTCTACTCTATCTGGCACAGATACGCAGTATTTT TRBV4-3 21 NA TRBJ2-3 once
CASSIVGGKGNEQFF TGTGCCAGTAGTATAGTTGGAGGAAAGGGCAATGAGCAGTTCTTC TRBV19 15 NA TRBJ2-1 large
CASSPLLTQTRSSTDTQYF TGTGCCAGCTCACCGTTGTTGACCCAGACCAGGTCAAGCACAGATACGCAGTATTTT TRBV18 19 NA TRBJ2-3 NA
CASSSQGTWNTIYF TGTGCCAGCAGTTCCCAGGGAACATGGAACACCATATATTTT TRBV27 14 NA TRBJ1-3 NA
CASSPGRGVEGYTF TGTGCCAGCAGCCCTGGCCGGGGGGTAGAAGGCTACACCTTC TRBV7-6 14 NA TRBJ1-2 medium-sized
CASSLGTVENQPQHF TGTGCCAGCAGTTTGGGAACGGTCGAAAACCAGCCCCAGCATTTT TRBV12-3/TRBV12-4 15 NA TRBJ1-5 few
CASSFPTGNTEAFF TGTGCCAGCAGCTTTCCCACAGGGAACACTGAAGCTTTCTTT TRBV7-2 14 NA TRBJ1-1 few
CASSPQTGDSGNTIYF TGTGCCAGCAGCCCACAAACAGGCGACTCTGGAAACACCATATATTTT TRBV7-9 16 NA TRBJ1-3 few
CGASDPPGGNTIYF TGCGGTGCCTCGGATCCCCCAGGTGGAAACACCATATATTTT TRBV20-1 14 NA TRBJ1-3 NA
CASSTRGKNTEAFF TGTGCCAGCAGCACGAGGGGTAAGAACACTGAAGCTTTCTTT TRBV7-2 14 NA TRBJ1-1 few
CASSQYHSGEQPQHF TGCGCCAGCAGCCAGTACCATTCAGGGGAACAGCCCCAGCATTTT TRBV4-3 15 NA TRBJ1-5 few
CASSLYSGQPQHF TGTGCCAGCAGCTTGTACAGCGGTCAGCCCCAGCATTTT TRBV7-2 13 NA TRBJ1-5 medium-sized
CSGGSYNEQFF TGCAGTGGTGGCTCCTACAATGAGCAGTTCTTC TRBV20-1 11 NA TRBJ2-1 NA
CASSLGSTGNQPQHF TGTGCCAGCAGCCTCGGAAGCACAGGTAATCAGCCCCAGCATTTT TRBV5-5 15 NA TRBJ1-5 few